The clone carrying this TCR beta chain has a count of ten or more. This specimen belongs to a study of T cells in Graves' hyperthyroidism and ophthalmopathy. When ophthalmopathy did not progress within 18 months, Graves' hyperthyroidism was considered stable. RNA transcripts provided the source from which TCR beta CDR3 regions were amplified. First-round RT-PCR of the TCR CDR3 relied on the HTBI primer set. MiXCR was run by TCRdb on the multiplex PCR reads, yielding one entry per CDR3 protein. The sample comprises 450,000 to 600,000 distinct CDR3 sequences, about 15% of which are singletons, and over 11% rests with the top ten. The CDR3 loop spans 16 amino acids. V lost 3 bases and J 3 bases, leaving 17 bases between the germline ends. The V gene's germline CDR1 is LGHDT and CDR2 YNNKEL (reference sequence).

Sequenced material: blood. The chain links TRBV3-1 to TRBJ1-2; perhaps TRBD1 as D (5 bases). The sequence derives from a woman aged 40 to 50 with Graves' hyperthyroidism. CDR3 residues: CASSQASRRQHYGYTF. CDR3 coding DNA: TGTGCCAGCAGCCAGGCGTCTCGTCGACAGCACTATGGCTACACCTTC.